These 32 T cell receptor beta chains were sequenced from one sample in a study of CD8+CD57+ T cells in acquired aplastic anemia (dated by TCRdb to the late 2010s). Flow cytometry had shown CD8+CD57+ cell expansion in the patients selected for sequencing. Sequencing was performed on an Illumina HiSeq 2000. Profiling of TCR beta VDJ combinations and CDR3 sequences used genomic DNA as the template. TCRdb applied fastp at Q25 and MiXCR to the public reads, then kept only in-frame beta chains. Each CDR3 protein appears once, grouped with its most common genes and DNA. The sample contains about 180,000 distinct CDR3 sequences, about 44% of them found a single time. The ten largest clones add up to 10% to 15% of the sample. Source material: sorted CD4+, CD8+, or CD8+CD57+ T cells (not recorded which) from PBMCs. Receptors were obtained from a human donor with aplastic anemia.

Of note for this clonotype: One end of the junction is discordant with germline, which a read error may explain. V gene TRBV10-3 combines with J gene TRBJ2-1, with D unresolved. The CDR3 totals 12 residues. From germline, CDR1 is ENHRY and CDR2 SYGVKD. In DNA, the CDR3 is TGTGCCATAGCAGAACGCTACAATGAGCAGCTCTTC. Residues: CAIAERYNEQLF.

The gene calls are TRBV25-1 and TRBJ2-7; perhaps TRBD2 as D (7 bases). The V end lost 6 bases, the J end lost 1 base, and 13 bases lay between the germline ends. The CDR3 totals 14 residues. Germline V CDR1 and CDR2: MGHDK, SYGVNS. The CDR3 sequence: CASSSEGGSYEQYF. The CDR3 coding sequence is TGTGCCAGCAGCTCCGAGGGGGGGTCCTACGAGCAGTACTTC.

This clonotype was picked up many times. The CDR3 DNA is TGTGCCAGCAGTGAGACAGGGGCATATAATTCACCCCTCCACTTT. Translation: CASSETGAYNSPLHF. V and J are TRBV2 and TRBJ1-6; TRBD1 aligns across 8 bases. Unmatched junction bases numbered 2, after V lost 3 bases and J lost 4 bases. Germline V gives CDR1 SNHLY, CDR2 FYNNEI. This CDR3 spans 15 amino acids.

This clonotype appeared many times. The CDR3 region has the DNA TGTGCCAGCAGCACACGCGACAGGGTGGCAGATACGCAGTATTTT. Residues: CASSTRDRVADTQYF. The chain uses TRBV7-9 and TRBJ2-3; 7 bases match TRBD1. V lost 5 bases to trimming and J lost 4 bases; unmatched junction nucleotides: 9. This CDR3 has 15 residues. Germline CDR1 reads SEHNR; CDR2 reads FQNEAQ (reference sequence). Complete variable domain (other parts from reference TRBV7-9 and TRBJ2-3): DTGVSQNPRHKITKRGQNVTFRCDPISEHNRLYWYRQTLGQGPEFLTYFQNEAQLEKSRLLSDRFSAERPKGSFSTLEIQRTEQGDSAMYLCASSTRDRVADTQYFGPGTRLTVL.

V and J are TRBV15 and TRBJ2-2; D ambiguous. The CDR3 consists of 14 residues. CDR1 is LNHNV, CDR2 YYDKDF, per germline (reference sequence). With 1 base removed from V and 7 bases from J, the gap between germline ends came to 10 bases. The CDR3 region has the DNA TGTGCCACCAGCAGAGGGCACCTGGGCGGGGAGCTGTTTTTT. It is translated as CATSRGHLGGELFF.

J is TRBJ1-1 and V is TRBV7-9; 9 positions match TRBD1. V trimming: 3 bases; J trimming: 3 bases; junction bases outside the gene matches: 5. This CDR3 has 15 residues. Germline V CDR1 and CDR2: SEHNR, FQNEAQ (reference sequence). CDR3 DNA sequence: TGTGCCAGCAGCTTCGGACAGGGGTTGTACACTGAAGCTTTCTTT. Translation gives CASSFGQGLYTEAFF.

This chain joins TRBV6-1 and TRBJ1-5, with 11 bases fitting TRBD1. CDR1 is MNHNS and CDR2 is SASEGT in the germline V gene. V trimming: 4 bases; J trimming: 2 bases; junction bases outside the gene matches: 7. The CDR3 is made up of 17 amino acids. DNA of the CDR3: TGTGCCAGCAGTGGGTCTGGACAGGGGGCCGGCAATCAGCCCCAGCATTTT. Its protein product is CASSGSGQGAGNQPQHF.

Of note for this clonotype: A read error may account for a junction end that differs from germline. This chain links TRBV19 with TRBJ2-2, with 9 bases that match TRBD1. Germline CDR1 LNHDA, CDR2 SQIVND (reference sequence). The CDR3 totals 14 residues. DNA for the CDR3: TGTGCGAGTAGTAACCGGGACAGGGTCGGGGAGCTGTTTTTT. Protein product: CASSNRDRVGELFF.

Concerning this clonotype itself: This may come from a read error, since a much larger clone is one base off. The V call is TRBV13, the J call TRBJ2-3; 8 bases align to TRBD2. This CDR3 has 16 amino acids. Germline V gene sequence: CDR1 PRHDT, CDR2 FYEKMQ (reference sequence). The CDR3 DNA reads as TGTGCCAGCAGCTCCCTTACGGGGGGGCTAACAGGTACGCAGTATTTT. Its protein is CASSSLTGGLTGTQYF.

The table lists this clonotype with many counts. V usage is TRBV20-1 and J usage is TRBJ2-3; D is perhaps TRBD2 (7 bases). The CDR3 extends over 14 amino acids. V was trimmed by 3 bases and J by 2 bases, leaving 12 bases between them. Per germline, CDR1 DFQATT and CDR2 SNEGSKA (reference sequence). CDR3 coding DNA: TGCAGTGCTAGTAGGGGGGGAGACACAGATACGCAGTATTTT. This codes for CSASRGGDTDTQYF.

The rearrangement uses TRBV4-2 and TRBJ2-1; the match to TRBD2 covers 12 bases. V trimming: 1 base; J trimming: 9 bases; junction bases outside the gene matches: 13. Germline CDR1 and CDR2: LGHNA and YNFKEQ. The CDR3 length is 18 residues. CDR3 loop: CASSQASGASGGAGEQFF. DNA for the CDR3: TGTGCCAGCAGCCAAGCCTCTGGGGCTAGCGGGGGGGCGGGTGAGCAGTTCTTC.

The chain carries TRBV7-9 and TRBJ2-7; TRBD1 matches 8 bases. This CDR3 is built from 15 residues. CDR1 is SEHNR, CDR2 FQNEAQ, per germline (reference sequence). V shed 3 bases, J shed 7 bases, and the junction held 11 bases outside the gene matches. Here the CDR3 reads CASSLKGTGHTEQYF. The CDR3 coding sequence is TGTGCCAGCAGCTTGAAGGGGACAGGTCATACTGAGCAGTACTTC.

The V gene is TRBV10-1, the J gene TRBJ2-2, with 12 bases that match TRBD1. CDR1 and CDR2 from the germline V gene are WNHNN and SYGVQD (reference sequence). There are 15 residues in the CDR3. V gave up 8 bases and J gave up 7 bases; unmatched junction bases: 8. The CDR3 DNA sequence: TGCGCCAGCTGCCCGGGACAGGGGGCCGGCGGGGAGCTGTTTTTT. Amino acids: CASCPGQGAGGELFF.

This clonotype was recorded a few times. A junction end diverges from the germline sequence, so it may reflect a read error. The chain recombines TRBV19 with TRBJ2-3; perhaps TRBD1 as D (5 bases). Germline V gene data show CDR1 as LNHDA and CDR2 as SQIVND (reference sequence). The CDR3 covers 15 residues. CDR3 nucleotide sequence: TGTGCCAGTAGTTCCGATCGAAGGGGCACAGATACGCAGTATTTC. This translates into CASSSDRRGTDTQYF.

The chain recombines TRBV20-1 with TRBJ2-1, with D perhaps TRBD1 (6 bases). The CDR3 totals 14 residues. Looked up from germline, CDR1 is DFQATT and CDR2 is SNEGSKA (reference sequence). The V and J ends lost 4 bases and 13 bases respectively, with 23 bases between them. CDR3 coding DNA: TGCAGTGCTATCGACAGGATCCCTAGATTTCCACAGTTCTTC. It codes for CSAIDRIPRFPQFF.

Worth noting for this clonotype: This may be a read error, as it is one base from a much larger clone. The rearrangement links TRBV5-1 to TRBJ2-1; the D gene could be TRBD1 or TRBD2 (7 bases each). Germline-derived CDR1 and CDR2 are SGHRS and YFSETQ. CDR3 length: 15 residues. CDR3 in amino acids: CAGRGTLQGGNEQFF. In DNA, the CDR3 is TGCGCCGGCAGAGGAACGCTGCAGGGGGGGAATGAGCAGTTCTTC.

This clonotype was seen many times. The rearrangement joins TRBV6-1 to TRBJ2-1; 8 nucleotides align to TRBD2. The CDR3 runs to 13 residues. Germline V lookup: CDR1 MNHNS, CDR2 SASEGT. Trimming removed 3 bases from V and 8 bases from J; junction bases left unmatched: 3. CDR3 sequence: CASSDGGVDEQFF. In nucleotides, the CDR3 is TGTGCCAGCAGTGACGGGGGGGTGGATGAGCAGTTCTTC.

This clonotype was detected only a few times. This chain joins TRBV5-1 and TRBJ2-7; TRBD2 agrees at 11 bases. From germline, CDR1 is SGHRS and CDR2 YFSETQ. V gave up 4 bases and J gave up 7 bases; unmatched junction bases: 10. CDR3 length: 15 amino acids. The CDR3 loop reads CASSGETSGTREQYF. The CDR3 bases are TGCGCCAGCAGCGGAGAGACTAGCGGGACGAGGGAGCAGTACTTC.

This clonotype was seen at least ten times. The CDR3 is CASSLDGQGTQYF. The CDR3 DNA follows: TGTGCCAGCAGCTTAGATGGCCAGGGGACGCAGTATTTT. The chain combines TRBV7-9 with TRBJ2-3; tentative D call: TRBD1 (6 bases). The CDR3 is 13 residues long. V was trimmed by 1 base and J by 9 bases, leaving 11 bases between them. Germline V CDR1 and CDR2: SEHNR, FQNEAQ (reference sequence).

V usage is TRBV20-1 and J usage is TRBJ2-1; 7 bases map to TRBD2. CDR1 is DFQATT, CDR2 SNEGSKA, per germline (reference sequence). The V segment lost 0 bases and the J segment 10 bases; nucleotides outside the gene matches: 12. The CDR3 loop spans 15 amino acids. The CDR3 loop is CSARDPKLARPEQFF. The CDR3 DNA follows: TGCAGTGCTAGAGATCCTAAACTAGCGAGACCAGAGCAGTTCTTC.

The chain employs TRBV5-6 and TRBJ1-1; D perhaps matches TRBD1 (5 bases). CDR1 is SGHDT, CDR2 YYEEEE, per germline. Trimming left V 4 bases short and J 7 bases short, with 8 bases between. The CDR3 totals 11 residues. CDR3 sequence (DNA): TGTGCCAGCAGCCGACAGCTTGAAGCTTTCTTT. Its translation: CASSRQLEAFF.

The chain carries TRBV20-1 and TRBJ2-1; no clear D. Germline CDR1 reads DFQATT; CDR2 reads SNEGSKA (reference sequence). The V end was cut by 0 bases, the J end by 0 bases, with 9 bases between. The CDR3 runs to 15 residues. The DNA of the CDR3 is TGCAGTGCTAGAGATATACTCGCCTCCTACAATGAGCAGTTCTTC. It is translated as CSARDILASYNEQFF.

The rearrangement uses TRBV29-1 and TRBJ1-2; weak D call: TRBD1 (5 bases). Germline values: CDR1 SQVTM, CDR2 ANQGSEA. V gave up 2 bases and J gave up 2 bases, with 9 bases separating them. This CDR3 is built from 13 residues. The CDR3 DNA reads TGCAGCGTTGAACAGGGTGGGAACTATGGCTACACCTTC. Its translation: CSVEQGGNYGYTF.

The chain is built from TRBV7-3 and TRBJ1-1; tentatively, D is TRBD1 (5 bases). Trimming stripped 2 bases from V and 0 bases from J, with 7 bases between. The germline gives CDR1 SGHTA, CDR2 FQGTGA. CDR3 length equals 14 residues. The CDR3 DNA follows: TGTGCCAGCAGCTTATCGGGGGTGAACACTGAAGCTTTCTTT. It encodes CASSLSGVNTEAFF. Using reference TRBV7-3 and TRBJ1-1 for the parts outside the CDR3, the full variable domain is GAGVSQTPSNKVTEKGKYVELRCDPISGHTALYWYRQSLGQGPEFLIYFQGTGAADDSGLPNDRFFAVRPEGSVSTLKIQRTERGDSAVYLCASSLSGVNTEAFFGQGTRLTVV.

The V gene is TRBV14, the J gene TRBJ2-3, with no clear D. This CDR3 is 17 amino acids long. V gave up 1 base and J gave up 2 bases, with 16 bases separating them. CDR1 is SGHDN, CDR2 FVKESK, per germline. CDR3 in amino acids: CASSQGLGPLFTDTQYF. The CDR3 nucleotides are TGTGCCAGCAGCCAAGGGCTGGGTCCCCTCTTCACAGATACGCAGTATTTT.

The gene calls are TRBV7-6 and TRBJ2-5; possibly TRBD2 for D (5 bases). Germline V gene lookup returns CDR1 SGHVS and CDR2 FNYEAQ. V lost 1 base and J 1 base, leaving 13 bases between the germline ends. This CDR3 region has 16 residues. The CDR3, as DNA: TGTGCCAGCAGCTTAGGCCGAGGGAGATTCCAAGAGACCCAGTACTTC. Translated, it gives CASSLGRGRFQETQYF.

With regard to this clonotype: It may be a read error: a sequence one base away is much more abundant. This chain links TRBV6-5 with TRBJ1-1; no clear D gene. The V and J ends lost 1 base and 1 base respectively, with 10 bases between them. This CDR3 is 15 amino acids long. Germline V lookup: CDR1 MNHEY, CDR2 SVGAGI. CDR3 residues: CASSYFLGKNTEAFF. The CDR3 nucleotides are TGTGCCAGCAGTTACTTTCTCGGGAAGAACACTGAAGCTTTCTTT.

This clonotype was detected many times. The chain carries TRBV4-2 and TRBJ1-2, with TRBD1 matching 10 bases. Germline CDR1 LGHNA, CDR2 YNFKEQ. V dropped 1 base and J dropped 5; count of bases not matched to a gene: 7. The CDR3 contains 16 residues. This CDR3 is CASSQADRDRGYGYTF. CDR3 nucleotide sequence: TGTGCCAGCAGCCAAGCGGACCGGGACAGGGGTTATGGCTACACCTTC.

This clonotype was detected only a few times. CDR3 sequence reads: CASSFRDWGSYEQYF. In DNA form, the CDR3 reads TGTGCCAGCAGCTTTAGGGACTGGGGGTCCTACGAGCAGTACTTC. The chain carries TRBV7-9 and TRBJ2-7; maybe TRBD2 (6 bases). Trimming pared 3 bases from V and 1 base from J, leaving 13 bases between. Germline values: CDR1 SEHNR, CDR2 FQNEAQ (reference sequence). This CDR3 is 15 amino acids long.

This clonotype was seen many times. The V call is TRBV20-1, the J call TRBJ1-6, with TRBD1 matching over 9 bases. This CDR3 comprises 15 residues. Germline V gene data show CDR1 as DFQATT and CDR2 as SNEGSKA (reference sequence). Trimming took 0 bases from V and 10 from J; bases not matched to a gene: 7. The CDR3 DNA is TGCAGTGCTAGAGATAGGGGACAGGGTGGGTCACCCCTCCACTTT. This codes for CSARDRGQGGSPLHF.

CDR3 sequence reads: CASSPGDREYAQYF. In DNA, the CDR3 is TGTGCCAGCAGCCCTGGGGACAGGGAATACGCCCAGTACTTC. V is TRBV7-8 and J is TRBJ2-5, with 9 bases aligning to TRBD1. V trimming: 5 bases; J trimming: 9 bases; junction bases outside the gene matches: 10. There are 14 residues in the CDR3. Per germline, CDR1 SGHVS and CDR2 FQNEAQ.

V usage is TRBV29-1 and J usage is TRBJ2-3, with 10 bases lining up with TRBD2. The germline V gene has CDR1 SQVTM and CDR2 ANQGSEA. V dropped 7 bases and J dropped 8; count of bases not matched to a gene: 9. This CDR3 is 13 amino acids long. The CDR3 DNA is TGCAGCGCGGGCAGAGCGGGGGGGAGTACGCAGTATTTT. This encodes CSAGRAGGSTQYF.